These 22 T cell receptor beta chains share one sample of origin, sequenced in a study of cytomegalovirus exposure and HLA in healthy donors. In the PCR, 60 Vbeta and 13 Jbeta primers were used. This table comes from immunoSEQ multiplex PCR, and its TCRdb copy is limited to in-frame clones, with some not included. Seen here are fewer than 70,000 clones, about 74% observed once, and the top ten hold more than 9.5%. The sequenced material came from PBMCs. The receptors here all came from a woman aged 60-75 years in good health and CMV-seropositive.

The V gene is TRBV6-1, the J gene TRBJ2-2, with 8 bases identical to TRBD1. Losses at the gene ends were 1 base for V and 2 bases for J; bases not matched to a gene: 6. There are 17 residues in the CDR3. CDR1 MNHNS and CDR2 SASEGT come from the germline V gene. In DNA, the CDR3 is TGTGCCAGCAGTGAAGATAGGACAGGGAGTAACACCGGGGAGCTGTTTTTT. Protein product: CASSEDRTGSNTGELFF.

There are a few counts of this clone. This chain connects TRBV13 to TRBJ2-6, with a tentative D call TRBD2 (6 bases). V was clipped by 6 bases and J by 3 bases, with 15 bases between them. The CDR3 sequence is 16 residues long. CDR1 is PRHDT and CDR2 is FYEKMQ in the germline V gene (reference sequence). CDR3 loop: CASSPRVGGGANVLTF. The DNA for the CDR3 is TGTGCCAGCAGTCCGAGAGTGGGGGGTGGGGCCAACGTCCTGACTTTC.

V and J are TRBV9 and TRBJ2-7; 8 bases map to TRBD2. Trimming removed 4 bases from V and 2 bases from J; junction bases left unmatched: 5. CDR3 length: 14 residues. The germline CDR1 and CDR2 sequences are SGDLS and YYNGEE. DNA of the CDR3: TGTGCCAGCAGCCCAGCGGGGGCCGCCTACGAGCAGTACTTC. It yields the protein CASSPAGAAYEQYF. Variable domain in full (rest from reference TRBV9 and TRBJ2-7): DSGVTQTPKHLITATGQRVTLRCSPRSGDLSVYWYQQSLDQGLQFLIQYYNGEERAKGNILERFSAQQFPDLHSELNLSSLELGDSALYFCASSPAGAAYEQYFGPGTRLTVT.

The CDR3 DNA follows: TGTGCCGGCAGATTAAACTATGGCTACACCTTC. It is translated as CAGRLNYGYTF. The V gene is TRBV30, the J gene TRBJ1-2; D is unclear. Germline CDR1 and CDR2: GTSNPN and SVGIG (reference sequence). The V end lost 8 bases, the J end lost 2 bases, and 9 bases lay between the germline ends. This CDR3 is built from 11 residues.

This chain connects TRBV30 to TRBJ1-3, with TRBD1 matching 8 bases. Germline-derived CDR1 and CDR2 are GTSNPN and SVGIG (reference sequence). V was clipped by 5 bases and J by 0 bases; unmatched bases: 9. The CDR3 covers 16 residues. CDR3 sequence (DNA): TGTGCCTGGGGACGGGACAGGAAAAACTCTGGAAACACCATATATTTT. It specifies CAWGRDRKNSGNTIYF.

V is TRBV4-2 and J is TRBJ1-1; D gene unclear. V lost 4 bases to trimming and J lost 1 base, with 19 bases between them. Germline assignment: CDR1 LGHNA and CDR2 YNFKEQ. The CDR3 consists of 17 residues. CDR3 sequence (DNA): TGTGCCAGCAGCCCGCAATGGAGAGAAGCACCGAACACTGAAGCTTTCTTT. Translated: CASSPQWREAPNTEAFF.

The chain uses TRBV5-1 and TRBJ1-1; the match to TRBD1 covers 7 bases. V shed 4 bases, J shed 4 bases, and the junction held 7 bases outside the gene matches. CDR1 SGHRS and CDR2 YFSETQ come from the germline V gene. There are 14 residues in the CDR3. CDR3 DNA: TGCGCCAGCAGCCCGCCGGACAGGATCACTGAAGCTTTCTTT. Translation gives CASSPPDRITEAFF.

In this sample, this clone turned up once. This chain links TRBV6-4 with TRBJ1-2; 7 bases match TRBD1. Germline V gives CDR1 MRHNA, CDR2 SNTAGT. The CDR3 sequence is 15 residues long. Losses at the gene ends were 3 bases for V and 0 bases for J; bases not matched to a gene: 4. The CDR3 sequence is CASSEGTAANYGYTF. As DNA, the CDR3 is TGTGCCAGCAGTGAGGGGACAGCCGCTAACTATGGCTACACCTTC.

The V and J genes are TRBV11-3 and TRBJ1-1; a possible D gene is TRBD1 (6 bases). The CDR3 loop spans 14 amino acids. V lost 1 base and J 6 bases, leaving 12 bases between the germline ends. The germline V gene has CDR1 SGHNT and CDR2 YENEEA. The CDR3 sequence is CASSLAGTSAEAFF. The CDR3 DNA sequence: TGTGCCAGCAGCTTAGCGGGGACATCCGCTGAAGCTTTCTTT.

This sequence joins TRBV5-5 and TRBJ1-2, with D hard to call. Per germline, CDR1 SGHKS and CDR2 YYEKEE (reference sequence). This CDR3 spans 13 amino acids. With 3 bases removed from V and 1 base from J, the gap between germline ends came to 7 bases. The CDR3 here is CASSSYGNYGYTF. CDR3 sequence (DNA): TGTGCCAGCAGCTCCTACGGTAACTATGGCTACACCTTC.

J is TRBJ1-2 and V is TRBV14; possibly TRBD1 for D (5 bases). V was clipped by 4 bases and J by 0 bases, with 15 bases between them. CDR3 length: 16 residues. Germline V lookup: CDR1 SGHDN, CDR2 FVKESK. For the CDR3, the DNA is TGTGCCAGCAGCCCATTGCGGGGCCCCTCTAACTATGGCTACACCTTC. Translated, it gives CASSPLRGPSNYGYTF.

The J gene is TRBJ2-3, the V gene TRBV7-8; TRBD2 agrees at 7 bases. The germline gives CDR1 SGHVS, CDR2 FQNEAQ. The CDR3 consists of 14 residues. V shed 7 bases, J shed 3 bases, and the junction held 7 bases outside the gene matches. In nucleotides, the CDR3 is TGTGCCAGCATCCATGGGGAGGGAACAGATACGCAGTATTTT. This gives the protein CASIHGEGTDTQYF. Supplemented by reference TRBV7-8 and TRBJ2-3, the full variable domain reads GAGVSQSPRYKVAKRGQDVALRCDPISGHVSLFWYQQALGQGPEFLTYFQNEAQLDKSGLPSDRFFAERPEGSVSTLKIQRTQQEDSAVYLCASIHGEGTDTQYFGPGTRLTVL.

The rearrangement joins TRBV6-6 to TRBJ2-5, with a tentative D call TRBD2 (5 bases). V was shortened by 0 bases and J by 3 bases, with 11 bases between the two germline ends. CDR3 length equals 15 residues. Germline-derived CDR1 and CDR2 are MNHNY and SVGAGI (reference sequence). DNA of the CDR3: TGTGCCAGCAGTTACTCTCTGGCGGGTGAAGAGACCCAGTACTTC. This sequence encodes CASSYSLAGEETQYF.

CDR3 protein: CASSLRGVGQPQHF. Here the CDR3 DNA reads TGCGCCAGCAGCCTCAGGGGAGTGGGTCAGCCCCAGCATTTT. V gene TRBV4-1 combines with J gene TRBJ1-5, with D tentatively TRBD1 (6 bases). V was trimmed by 4 bases and J by 6 bases, leaving 13 bases between them. The germline gives CDR1 MGHRA, CDR2 YSYEKL. The CDR3 spans 14 residues.

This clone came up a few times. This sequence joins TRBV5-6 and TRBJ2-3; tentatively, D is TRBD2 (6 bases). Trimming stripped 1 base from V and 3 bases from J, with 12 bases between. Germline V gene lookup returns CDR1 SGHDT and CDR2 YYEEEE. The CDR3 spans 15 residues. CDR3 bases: TGTGCCAGCAGCTTGACGGGAGTTAGTACAGATACGCAGTATTTT. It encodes CASSLTGVSTDTQYF.

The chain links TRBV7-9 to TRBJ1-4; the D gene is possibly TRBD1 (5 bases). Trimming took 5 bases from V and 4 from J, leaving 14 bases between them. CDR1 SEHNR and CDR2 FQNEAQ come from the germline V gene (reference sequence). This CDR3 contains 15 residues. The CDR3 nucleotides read TGTGCCAGCAGCCCACCCGCAGGGTTTAATGAAAAACTGTTTTTT. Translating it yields CASSPPAGFNEKLFF.

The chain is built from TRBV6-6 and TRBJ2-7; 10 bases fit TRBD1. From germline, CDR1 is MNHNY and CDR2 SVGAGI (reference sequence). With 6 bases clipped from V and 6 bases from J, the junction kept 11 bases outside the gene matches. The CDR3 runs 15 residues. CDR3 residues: CASSKAGQGLGEQYF. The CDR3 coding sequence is TGTGCCAGCAGCAAAGCGGGACAGGGGCTCGGCGAGCAGTACTTC.

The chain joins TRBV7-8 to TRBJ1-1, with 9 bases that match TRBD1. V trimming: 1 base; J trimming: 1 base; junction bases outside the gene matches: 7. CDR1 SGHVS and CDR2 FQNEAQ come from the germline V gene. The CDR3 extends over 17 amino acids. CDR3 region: CASSLGGTGLRNTEAFF. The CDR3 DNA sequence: TGTGCCAGCAGCTTAGGCGGGACAGGGCTGAGGAACACTGAAGCTTTCTTT.

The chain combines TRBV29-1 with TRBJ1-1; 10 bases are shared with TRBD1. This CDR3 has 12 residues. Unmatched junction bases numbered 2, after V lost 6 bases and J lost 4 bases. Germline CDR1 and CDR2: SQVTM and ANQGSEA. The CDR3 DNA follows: TGCAGCGTACGGACAGGGGGCACTGAAGCTTTCTTT. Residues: CSVRTGGTEAFF.

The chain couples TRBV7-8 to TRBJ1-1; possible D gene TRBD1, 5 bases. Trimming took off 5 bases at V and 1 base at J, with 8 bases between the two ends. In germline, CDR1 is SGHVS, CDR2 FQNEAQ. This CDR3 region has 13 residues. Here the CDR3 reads CASSHDRNTEAFF. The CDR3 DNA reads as TGTGCCAGCAGCCACGACAGGAACACTGAAGCTTTCTTT.

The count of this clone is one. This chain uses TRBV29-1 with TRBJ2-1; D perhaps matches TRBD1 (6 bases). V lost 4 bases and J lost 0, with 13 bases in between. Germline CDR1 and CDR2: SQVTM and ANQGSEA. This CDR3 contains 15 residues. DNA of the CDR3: TGCAGCGTTGGGGCAGGGGCTAGCTCCTACAATGAGCAGTTCTTC. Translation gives CSVGAGASSYNEQFF.

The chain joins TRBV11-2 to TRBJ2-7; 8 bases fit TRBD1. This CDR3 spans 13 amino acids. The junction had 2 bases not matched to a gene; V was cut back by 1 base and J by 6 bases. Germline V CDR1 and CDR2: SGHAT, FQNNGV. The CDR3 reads CASSLGTGGEQYF. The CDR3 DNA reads TGTGCCAGCAGCTTAGGAACAGGGGGCGAGCAGTACTTC. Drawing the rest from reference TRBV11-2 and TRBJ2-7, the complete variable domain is EAGVAQSPRYKIIEKRQSVAFWCNPISGHATLYWYQQILGQGPKLLIQFQNNGVVDDSQLPKDRFSAERLKGVDSTLKIQPAKLEDSAVYLCASSLGTGGEQYFGPGTRLTVT.